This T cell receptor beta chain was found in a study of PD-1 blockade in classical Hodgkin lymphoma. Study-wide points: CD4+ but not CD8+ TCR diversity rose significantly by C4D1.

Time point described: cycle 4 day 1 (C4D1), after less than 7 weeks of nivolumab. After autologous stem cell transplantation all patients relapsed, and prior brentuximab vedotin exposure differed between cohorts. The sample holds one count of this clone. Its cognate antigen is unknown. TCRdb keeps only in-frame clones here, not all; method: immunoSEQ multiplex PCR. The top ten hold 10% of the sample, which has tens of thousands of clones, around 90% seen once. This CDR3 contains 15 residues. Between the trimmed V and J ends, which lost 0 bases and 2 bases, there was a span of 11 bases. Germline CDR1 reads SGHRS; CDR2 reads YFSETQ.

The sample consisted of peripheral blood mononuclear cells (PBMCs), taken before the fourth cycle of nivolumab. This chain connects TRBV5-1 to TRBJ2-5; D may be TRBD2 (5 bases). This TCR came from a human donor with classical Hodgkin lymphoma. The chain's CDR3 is CASSLAWSGQETQYF. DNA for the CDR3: TGCGCCAGCAGCTTGGCCTGGAGCGGACAAGAGACCCAGTACTTC.